Each of the 5 T cell receptor beta chains below was sequenced from the same sample in a study of cytomegalovirus exposure and HLA in healthy donors. Primers for the PCR totalled 60 Vbeta and 13 Jbeta. The table came from immunoSEQ multiplex PCR; TCRdb's copy has only in-frame clones and leaves some out. The sample lists 120,000 to 150,000 clones, over 70% seen once, with 2.5% to 3.5% in the top ten. The sequenced material came from PBMCs. The origin of the receptors is a male donor in good health and CMV-seronegative.

The CDR3 sequence: CASSLMLSRTQYF. DNA of the CDR3: TGTGCCAGCAGCCTTATGTTGTCCCGTACGCAGTATTTT. V gene TRBV6-5 combines with J gene TRBJ2-3; D remains ambiguous. V was clipped by 6 bases and J by 8 bases, with 15 bases between them. The CDR3 runs 13 residues. Germline loops: CDR1 MNHEY, CDR2 SVGAGI.

The rearrangement joins TRBV7-2 to TRBJ1-5; D is ambiguous. The V gene lost 5 bases and the J gene lost 6 bases, with 14 bases spanning the gap. The germline gives CDR1 SGHTA, CDR2 FQGNSA. The CDR3 is 14 residues long. CDR3 in amino acids: CASSKEGWGQPQHF. CDR3 DNA: TGTGCCAGCAGCAAGGAGGGTTGGGGTCAGCCCCAGCATTTT.

CDR3 in DNA: TGCGCCAGCAGCAGCCAGGACAGGGGGTCCCTAGTTTATGGCTACACCTTC. Encoded protein: CASSSQDRGSLVYGYTF. This chain uses TRBV5-1 with TRBJ1-2; 10 bases agree with TRBD1. This CDR3 comprises 17 residues. The junction had 14 bases not matched to a gene; V was cut back by 4 bases and J by 5 bases. Per germline, CDR1 SGHRS and CDR2 YFSETQ.

The chain recombines TRBV30 with TRBJ2-7, with D perhaps matching TRBD2 (5 bases). V was clipped by 8 bases and J by 3 bases, with 11 bases between them. The CDR3 is 11 residues long. Germline values: CDR1 GTSNPN, CDR2 SVGIG (reference sequence). The CDR3 DNA reads as TGTGCCAGTTCCCGGGACTACGAGCAGTACTTC. This codes for CASSRDYEQYF.

The rearrangement joins TRBV7-3 to TRBJ2-4; TRBD2 aligns across 12 bases. J lost 7 bases, V lost 5 bases, and 27 bases had no gene match. CDR1 and CDR2 from the germline V gene are SGHTA and FQGTGA. CDR3 length: 22 residues. CDR3 residues: CASSAVDRGGLAGPLTWNIQYF. The CDR3 coding sequence is TGTGCCAGCAGCGCGGTCGATCGGGGAGGACTAGCGGGGCCATTAACCTGGAACATTCAGTACTTC.